The T cell receptor (beta chain) under discussion was sequenced for a study of CD8+ T cells in alopecia areata. Study as a whole: Tofacitinib continued for 6 to 18 months and was then withheld for 6 months.

Remarks on this clone: Its target is unknown.

Stated treatment: oral pan-JAK inhibitor, 5-10 mg twice daily. In alopecia areata patients, both lesional scalp punch biopsies and peripheral blood were collected. It was cDNA, reverse transcribed from extracted RNA, that served as the sequencing template. Clones were read by immunoSEQ multiplex PCR, and TCRdb kept only the in-frame ones, dropping some. The top ten clones hold more than 3.5% of a sample with about 210,000 clones, over 60% of them seen once. Study-level results: Among the top 100, expanded CD8+ clones, as well as scalp clonality, were significantly decreased by tofacitinib. With patients, TCR sharing proved less clear than in mice, a difference possibly related to HLA.

This sample comprised CD4+ T cells sorted from blood, obtained at week 4, from a patient treated with tofacitinib. The TCR was taken from a human donor with alopecia areata.

CDR3 in DNA: TGTGCCAGTCAACTTCCCGGGACCATCAAAGAGCAGTTCTTC. Its protein is CASQLPGTIKEQFF. The chain uses TRBV10-3 and TRBJ2-1; either TRBD1 or TRBD2 may supply D (5 bases each). This CDR3 region has 14 residues. Germline values: CDR1 ENHRY, CDR2 SYGVKD. Trimming removed 10 bases from V and 10 bases from J, with 23 bases in between.